The 27 T cell receptor beta chains listed next were all sequenced from one sample in a study of shared clonotypes between healthy human individuals. Data came from immunoSEQ multiplex PCR; TCRdb stores just in-frame clones and leaves some out. The sample yields some 1.5 million clones, around 98% seen once. Sequencing was done on a sample of naive CD4+ T cells sorted from blood. Subset defined: CD45RA+ positively selected. The receptors derive from a man aged 30 to 39 in good health.

Concerning this clone: Other DNA sequences in this sample translate to the same CDR3. The gene calls are TRBV7-9 and TRBJ1-5; no reliable D call. This CDR3 region has 14 residues. Trimming removed 3 bases from V and 1 base from J, with 7 bases in between. Germline V gives CDR1 SEHNR, CDR2 FQNEAQ (reference sequence). The CDR3 loop is CASSLGQSNQPQHF. The CDR3, as DNA: TGTGCCAGCAGCTTGGGCCAGAGCAATCAGCCCCAGCATTTT. Drawing the rest from reference TRBV7-9 and TRBJ1-5, the complete variable domain is DTGVSQNPRHKITKRGQNVTFRCDPISEHNRLYWYRQTLGQGPEFLTYFQNEAQLEKSRLLSDRFSAERPKGSFSTLEIQRTEQGDSAMYLCASSLGQSNQPQHFGDGTRLSIL.

This chain uses TRBV10-3 with TRBJ1-1; TRBD1 aligns across 8 bases. This CDR3 comprises 13 residues. V lost 10 bases and J lost 4; bases outside the gene matches: 8. Germline CDR1 ENHRY, CDR2 SYGVKD. CDR3 protein: CATAGGSGTEAFF. The CDR3 nucleotides read TGTGCCACCGCAGGGGGCAGCGGCACTGAAGCTTTCTTT.

The chain has TRBV19 and TRBJ2-3; the D gene could be TRBD1 or TRBD2 (6 bases each). With 9 bases removed from V and 1 base from J, the gap between germline ends came to 20 bases. Germline V gene sequence: CDR1 LNHDA, CDR2 SQIVND (reference sequence). This CDR3 is 16 amino acids long. In DNA, the CDR3 is TGTGCCAGCCAAGATCGGGGGAACAGGGGCACAGATACGCAGTATTTT. Translated: CASQDRGNRGTDTQYF.

The chain uses TRBV30 and TRBJ1-5; a possible D gene is TRBD1 (5 bases). V was pared by 3 bases and J by 3 bases, with 9 bases between. The CDR3 is made up of 13 amino acids. CDR1 GTSNPN and CDR2 SVGIG come from the germline V gene (reference sequence). The CDR3 DNA follows: TGTGCCTGGAGGAGGGGTACCAATCAGCCCCAGCATTTT. Its translation: CAWRRGTNQPQHF.

Concerning this clone: In the same sample, other DNA sequences code for this CDR3. The genes are TRBV9 and TRBJ2-5; D gene ambiguous. Germline values: CDR1 SGDLS, CDR2 YYNGEE. Deletions cut 0 bases from V and 5 bases from J, with 8 bases between. The CDR3 covers 13 residues. This chain's CDR3 is CASSVDPGETQYF. The CDR3 coding sequence is TGTGCCAGCAGCGTAGATCCCGGGGAGACCCAGTACTTC.

This clone was seen just once. The chain is built from TRBV7-2 and TRBJ2-1; no clear D gene. V was pared by 8 bases and J by 6 bases, with 14 bases between. Germline CDR1 and CDR2: SGHTA and FQGNSA. The CDR3 extends over 13 amino acids. DNA for the CDR3: TGTGCCAGCGGTACTACAGCTTTCAATGAGCAGTTCTTC. It codes for CASGTTAFNEQFF.

The rearrangement joins TRBV29-1 to TRBJ2-5; D gene ambiguous. V was trimmed by 4 bases and J by 3 bases, leaving 12 bases between them. The CDR3 has 13 amino acids. Germline V gives CDR1 SQVTM, CDR2 ANQGSEA. Written as DNA, the CDR3 is TGCAGCGTTGTTGATGGGTTTGAAGAGACCCAGTACTTC. Translation: CSVVDGFEETQYF.

The V call is TRBV29-1, the J call TRBJ2-7, with 8 bases lining up with TRBD1. The germline gives CDR1 SQVTM, CDR2 ANQGSEA. Trimming at V came to 4 bases and at J to 3 bases, leaving 5 bases not matched to a gene. This CDR3 is 13 amino acids long. This CDR3 is CSVGGDRGYEQYF. The CDR3 DNA reads TGCAGCGTTGGGGGCGACAGGGGCTACGAGCAGTACTTC.

This clone was counted a single time. Here the CDR3 omits its conserved ending phenylalanine or tryptophan, so a read error is the likely source. The limits of the CDR3 on the DNA are not certain, so only TCRdb's listed CDR3 is given. This chain joins TRBV2 and TRBJ2-7; the table's D call, TRBD2, has no DNA check behind it. Counting both end residues, the CDR3 totals 10 amino acids. The germline CDR1 and CDR2 sequences are SNHLY and FYNNEI. The chain's CDR3 is CASSERDYVI.

This rearrangement joins TRBV5-4 to TRBJ2-1, with 7 bases that match TRBD2. The germline CDR1 and CDR2 sequences are SGHNT and YYREEE (reference sequence). The CDR3 is made up of 14 amino acids. Losses at the gene ends were 3 bases for V and 7 bases for J; bases not matched to a gene: 7. Written as DNA, the CDR3 is TGTGCCAGCAGCTCCCCTAGCGGTTTTAATGAGCAGTTCTTC. Amino acids: CASSSPSGFNEQFF.

The chain links TRBV7-9 to TRBJ1-1; D possibly corresponds to TRBD1 (6 bases). V lost 5 bases to trimming and J lost 5 bases, with 12 bases between them. This CDR3 has 13 residues. Per the germline V gene, CDR1 is SEHNR and CDR2 is FQNEAQ (reference sequence). The CDR3 loop reads CASSAQGETEAFF. The CDR3 coding sequence is TGTGCCAGCAGCGCACAGGGTGAAACTGAAGCTTTCTTT.

This chain connects TRBV2 to TRBJ2-1; 9 bases map to TRBD2. Germline CDR1 is SNHLY and CDR2 is FYNNEI. Trimming cost V 2 bases and J 8 bases; bases outside gene matches: 7. CDR3 length equals 15 residues. CDR3 loop: CASSELASGKDEQFF. The DNA of the CDR3 is TGTGCCAGCAGTGAACTTGCTAGCGGGAAGGATGAGCAGTTCTTC.

The chain recombines TRBV29-1 with TRBJ1-2, with D perhaps matching TRBD1 (5 bases). V was shortened by 5 bases and J by 3 bases, with 10 bases between the two germline ends. Germline V gives CDR1 SQVTM, CDR2 ANQGSEA. The CDR3 is made up of 12 amino acids. CDR3: CSVLTQDYGYTF. Written as DNA, the CDR3 is TGCAGCGTTCTGACACAGGACTATGGCTACACCTTC.

This chain connects TRBV7-9 to TRBJ1-1, with D possibly matching TRBD1 (5 bases). Germline CDR1 SEHNR, CDR2 FQNEAQ (reference sequence). CDR3 length equals 15 residues. V dropped 5 bases and J dropped 5 bases, with 18 bases sitting between them. CDR3 coding DNA: TGTGCCAGCAGCCAACCTCAGGGTTTTGCGACTGAAGCTTTCTTT. Translation gives CASSQPQGFATEAFF. The variable domain in full, completed from reference TRBV7-9 and TRBJ1-1, reads DTGVSQNPRHKITKRGQNVTFRCDPISEHNRLYWYRQTLGQGPEFLTYFQNEAQLEKSRLLSDRFSAERPKGSFSTLEIQRTEQGDSAMYLCASSQPQGFATEAFFGQGTRLTVV.

V gene TRBV2 combines with J gene TRBJ1-1, with D unresolved. Germline V gene lookup returns CDR1 SNHLY and CDR2 FYNNEI. The germline V and J ends were trimmed by 9 bases and 4 bases, with 9 bases remaining between them. The CDR3 has 11 amino acids. CDR3: CARGGVTEAFF. CDR3 bases: TGTGCCAGGGGTGGGGTCACTGAAGCTTTCTTT.

The rearrangement links TRBV15 to TRBJ1-1; TRBD1 is a possible D gene (5 bases). CDR1 and CDR2 (germline): LNHNV, YYDKDF (reference sequence). CDR3 length: 13 amino acids. V lost 3 bases and J 7 bases, leaving 12 bases between the germline ends. The CDR3 protein is CATSRERQFEAFF. The CDR3 DNA reads TGTGCCACCAGCAGGGAAAGACAGTTTGAAGCTTTCTTT. Using reference TRBV15 and TRBJ1-1 for the parts outside the CDR3, the full variable domain is DAMVIQNPRYQVTQFGKPVTLSCSQTLNHNVMYWYQQKSSQAPKLLFHYYDKDFNNEADTPDNFQSRRPNTSFCFLDIRSPGLGDTAMYLCATSRERQFEAFFGQGTRLTVV.

The J gene is TRBJ1-2, the V gene TRBV29-1, with 8 bases fitting TRBD1. Germline V gives CDR1 SQVTM, CDR2 ANQGSEA. This CDR3 has 13 amino acids. V was clipped by 4 bases and J by 3 bases; unmatched bases: 4. In nucleotides, the CDR3 is TGCAGCGTTGGGGACAGGCGTGACTATGGCTACACCTTC. Protein: CSVGDRRDYGYTF.

This sequence joins TRBV10-3 and TRBJ2-2; 11 bases match TRBD2. J was trimmed by 7 bases and V by 9 bases; bases with no gene match: 7. Germline assignment: CDR1 ENHRY and CDR2 SYGVKD. The CDR3 consists of 14 residues. As DNA, the CDR3 is TGTGCCATATATACTAGCGGGAGAAGCGGGGAGCTGTTTTTT. Amino acids: CAIYTSGRSGELFF.

To note about this clone: The sample holds other DNA sequences that translate to the same CDR3. The chain combines TRBV10-3 with TRBJ2-2; D unclear. Trimming removed 2 bases at V and 5 bases at J, with 6 bases between. This CDR3 comprises 13 residues. Germline CDR1 ENHRY, CDR2 SYGVKD. CDR3 loop: CAISEGPTGELFF. DNA for the CDR3: TGTGCCATCAGTGAGGGACCAACCGGGGAGCTGTTTTTT.

V usage is TRBV5-1 and J usage is TRBJ2-1; 10 positions match TRBD2. V trimming: 2 bases; J trimming: 4 bases; junction bases outside the gene matches: 6. Per the germline V gene, CDR1 is SGHRS and CDR2 is YFSETQ. The CDR3 spans 16 residues. CDR3: CASSFGETSGYNEQFF. CDR3 in DNA: TGCGCCAGCAGCTTCGGTGAGACTAGCGGGTACAATGAGCAGTTCTTC.

V is TRBV18 and J is TRBJ2-1; TRBD1 agrees at 7 bases. CDR3 length: 15 residues. V dropped 1 base and J dropped 7; count of bases not matched to a gene: 7. Germline lookup yields CDR1 KGHSH and CDR2 LQKENI. The CDR3 here is CASSPLPSGQNEQFF. DNA of the CDR3: TGTGCCAGCTCACCACTCCCCTCGGGACAGAATGAGCAGTTCTTC.

V gene TRBV7-9 combines with J gene TRBJ2-2, with 9 bases fitting TRBD2. Germline values: CDR1 SEHNR, CDR2 FQNEAQ (reference sequence). There are 19 residues in the CDR3. Trimming took 7 bases from V and 5 from J; bases not matched to a gene: 20. The CDR3 DNA sequence: TGTGCCAGCATCACCCCCGGGGGTAGCGGGAGTCGGAATACCGGGGAGCTGTTTTTT. Protein product: CASITPGGSGSRNTGELFF.

This CDR3 is CASSLWATTNYEQYF. The CDR3 DNA reads TGTGCCAGCAGCTTATGGGCTACAACCAACTACGAGCAGTACTTC. This rearrangement joins TRBV7-9 to TRBJ2-7; D not certain. The CDR3 is 15 amino acids. Germline V gives CDR1 SEHNR, CDR2 FQNEAQ (reference sequence). Trimming removed 2 bases at V and 3 bases at J, with 14 bases between.

The chain uses TRBV18 and TRBJ1-1, with D hard to call. Germline CDR1 KGHSH, CDR2 LQKENI. The V end lost 3 bases, the J end lost 0 bases, and 17 bases lay between the germline ends. The CDR3 spans 17 residues. CDR3 sequence reads: CASSPPWGGQMNTEAFF. CDR3 nucleotide sequence: TGTGCCAGCTCACCTCCCTGGGGAGGGCAAATGAACACTGAAGCTTTCTTT.

The chain employs TRBV14 and TRBJ2-7, with D uncertain. Germline CDR1 SGHDN, CDR2 FVKESK. V gave up 6 bases and J gave up 6 bases, with 12 bases separating them. The CDR3 is made up of 12 amino acids. In DNA form, the CDR3 reads TGTGCCAGCAGTATCATACAAGCCGAGCAGTACTTC. Protein sequence: CASSIIQAEQYF.

The V gene is TRBV11-3, the J gene TRBJ2-5; 11 positions match TRBD1. From germline, CDR1 is SGHNT and CDR2 YENEEA. This CDR3 has 15 residues. J was trimmed by 1 base and V by 5 bases; bases with no gene match: 3. The chain's CDR3 is CASSPGTGGQETQYF. CDR3 bases: TGTGCCAGCAGCCCCGGGACAGGGGGCCAAGAGACCCAGTACTTC.

This chain connects TRBV28 to TRBJ2-7; D is ambiguous. The germline V gene has CDR1 MDHEN and CDR2 SYDVKM. The V end lost 2 bases, the J end lost 4 bases, and 9 bases lay between the germline ends. This CDR3 is 13 amino acids long. Here the CDR3 reads CASSLHPVYEQYF. CDR3 sequence (DNA): TGTGCCAGCAGTTTACATCCGGTGTACGAGCAGTACTTC.